This TCR beta chain was documented in a study of cytomegalovirus exposure and HLA in healthy donors. The PCR contained 60 Vbeta and 13 Jbeta primers. The method was immunoSEQ multiplex PCR; TCRdb's version includes in-frame clones alone and lacks a portion of them. The sample lists around 81,000 clones; roughly 63% were seen once. This CDR3 is built from 16 residues. The V end lost 2 bases, the J end lost 0 bases, and 12 bases lay between the germline ends. The germline gives CDR1 SGHVS, CDR2 FQNEAQ. This clone was found a few times. The receptor's source is a man under 40 in good health and CMV-seropositive. The sample was PBMCs. The chain recombines TRBV7-8 with TRBJ2-3; possible D gene TRBD2, 6 bases. This chain's CDR3 is CASSLSGDASTDTQYF. The CDR3 DNA reads TGTGCCAGCAGCTTATCGGGGGACGCTAGCACAGATACGCAGTATTTT.